This TCR beta chain comes out of a study of lymphopenia after photon versus proton radiotherapy. General observations from the study: Survival link was tested only in deceased patients; proton benefit remains a possibility. After the lymphocyte nadir, photon-treated repertoires showed oligoclonal expansion, especially of CD8+ Temra cells. Post-nadir TCR diversity decline inversely tracked overall survival among those who died. Proton therapy kept repertoires fairly stable, unlike photons, which gained effector/memory cells.

V shed 4 bases and J 4 bases; nucleotides not matched to a gene: 11. The germline CDR1 and CDR2 sequences are SGHNT and YYREEE (reference sequence). This CDR3 has 18 residues. This clone was seen a handful of times. What it binds is not known. Additional DNA sequences in this sample encode the identical CDR3. The protocol was immunoSEQ multiplex PCR, while the TCRdb copy is restricted to in-frame clones and leaves out a portion. The table has approximately 91,000 clones, 65% to 85% seen once. The sequencing used peripheral blood, collected from a patient treated with proton-based radiotherapy. V gene TRBV5-4 combines with J gene TRBJ2-3; the match to TRBD2 covers 14 bases. The receptor was derived from a man aged 55-75 years with pancreatic cancer. CDR3 sequence reads: CASSRGLLGLAGADTQYF. CDR3 DNA: TGTGCCAGCAGCAGGGGACTACTGGGACTAGCGGGAGCAGATACGCAGTATTTT.